What follows are 8 T cell receptor beta chains derived from one specimen sequenced in a study of tumor and adjacent non-tumor tissue in lung cancer. RNA was extracted from bulk tissue without any cell sorting. TCRbeta libraries were built with three rounds of nested PCR, modified from ARM-PCR. TCRdb reprocessed the multiplex PCR reads via MiXCR and lists one record per CDR3 protein. The sample shows tens of thousands of distinct CDR3 sequences, around three quarters of them seen only once. Sequencing used lung tumor tissue. The receptors here all came from a man in his sixties with non-small cell lung cancer.

Comments on this clonotype: A junction end diverges from the germline sequence, so it may reflect a read error. The chain uses TRBV29-1 and TRBJ2-1; 9 positions match TRBD2. In germline, CDR1 is SQVTM, CDR2 ANQGSEA. The length of the CDR3 is 17 residues. For the CDR3, the DNA is TGCGGCGTTGACTTTGCGGGAGGGCCGAGTCCCAGTAATGAGCAGTTCTTC. Amino acid sequence: CGVDFAGGPSPSNEQFF.

This clonotype was detected once. The junction does not match germline at one end; this may be a read error. The genes are TRBV6-5 and TRBJ2-7, with 10 bases identical to TRBD2. CDR3 length: 16 amino acids. CDR1 MNHEY and CDR2 SVGAGI come from the germline V gene. The CDR3 nucleotides read TGTGCCAGCAGTTACCTCGCTAGCGGGGGCTCCTACGAGCAATTCTTC. Translation gives CASSYLASGGSYEQFF.

The genes are TRBV19 and TRBJ1-2; tentative D call: TRBD1 (5 bases). The germline V and J ends were trimmed by 4 bases and 3 bases, with 9 bases remaining between them. This CDR3 spans 13 amino acids. CDR1 and CDR2 from the germline V gene are LNHDA and SQIVND (reference sequence). The CDR3 protein is CASSTDTDYGYTF. CDR3 coding DNA: TGTGCCAGTAGTACGGACACTGACTATGGCTACACCTTC. Full variable domain (rest looked up from reference TRBV19 and TRBJ1-2): DGGITQSPKYLFRKEGQNVTLSCEQNLNHDAMYWYRQDPGQGLRLIYYSQIVNDFQKGDIAEGYSVSREKKESFPLTVTSAQKNPTAFYLCASSTDTDYGYTFGSGTRLTVV.

With respect to this clonotype: Because it lacks the conserved phenylalanine or tryptophan at the end, this CDR3 is likely a read error. The chain carries TRBV6-1 and TRBJ2-7, with D uncertain. Germline lookup yields CDR1 MNHNS and CDR2 SASEGT. This CDR3 has 15 residues. CDR3 sequence: CASSVSTEWTYKQYI. CDR3 in DNA: TGTGCCAGCAGTGTAAGTACAGAGTGGACCTACAAGCAGTACATA.

Note on this clonotype: Possible read error: a much larger clone is one base away. The chain is built from TRBV2 and TRBJ2-1; 10 bases are a match to TRBD2. CDR1 SNHLY and CDR2 FYNNEI come from the germline V gene. CDR3 length: 16 residues. The CDR3 region has the DNA TGTGGCAGCAGTGAGTGGTCTAGCGGGAGCTACAATGAGCAGTTCTTC. Its protein product is CGSSEWSSGSYNEQFF.

The genes are TRBV29-1 and TRBJ1-1; D is perhaps TRBD1 (6 bases). The CDR3 contains 13 residues. The V and J ends lost 7 bases and 4 bases respectively, with 16 bases between them. Germline CDR1 and CDR2: SQVTM and ANQGSEA. The CDR3, as DNA: TGCAGCGAAAATAGAGGGGGAGGCACTGAAGCTTTCTTT. Translated: CSENRGGGTEAFF.

As concerns this clonotype: The junction departs from germline at one end; a sequencing error may be responsible. The chain carries TRBV25-1 and TRBJ2-2, with 8 bases lining up with TRBD2. Germline assignment: CDR1 MGHDK and CDR2 SYGVNS. CDR3 length: 16 residues. CDR3 residues: CASSDRGGTPTGDLFF. The CDR3 coding sequence is TGTGCCAGCAGTGATCGGGGGGGAACCCCCACCGGGGACCTGTTTTTT.

This clonotype has more than one count but fewer than ten. It may be a read error: a sequence one base away is much more abundant. The V call is TRBV28, the J call TRBJ2-3; D remains unclear. The germline V gene has CDR1 MDHEN and CDR2 SYDVKM. Between the trimmed V and J ends, which lost 7 bases and 1 base, there was a span of 9 bases. This CDR3 is built from 13 residues. The DNA for the CDR3 is TGTGCCAGCACCCAAGGTGGCACAGATACGCAGTATTTT. Protein product: CASTQGGTDTQYF.